The text below deals with one T cell receptor beta chain. The data were taken from a study of blood T cell repertoires in COVID-19. Study information: Acute and convalescent COVID-19 specimens originated in the United States, Italy and Spain. PBMCs, B-cell-depleted T cells, or T cells were the source of the cDNA or gDNA that made up the material.

The CDR3 has 16 residues. Germline CDR1 LGHDT, CDR2 YNNKEL (reference sequence). V gave up 6 bases and J gave up 4 bases; unmatched junction bases: 13. In the authors' methods: Researchers report that nucleated cell counts were estimated from reference gene primer amplification. Data came from immunoSEQ multiplex PCR; TCRdb stores just in-frame clones and leaves some out. The V and J calls and the clone size are those of that table, but D and trimming were determined from the DNA. The sample carries 120,000 or so clones, about nine tenths recorded once. The specimen was peripheral blood. The source of this sequence is a human donor in a cohort sampled during active COVID-19. This chain joins TRBV3-1 (or the pseudogene TRBV3-2) and TRBJ2-7, with 9 bases aligning to TRBD1. The chain's CDR3 is CASSLTPSQGAYEQYF. The CDR3 bases are TGTGCCAGCAGTCTAACCCCCTCACAGGGGGCTTACGAGCAGTACTTC.